The T cell receptor beta chain described here comes from a study of CD8+CD57+ T cells in acquired aplastic anemia. Across the whole study: Average DNA yield from sorted CD4+ and CD8+ cells was 3.2 ug.

V dropped 3 bases and J dropped 1 base, with 6 bases sitting between them. The CDR3 has 13 residues. In germline, CDR1 is MNHNS, CDR2 SASEGT. CDR3 and TCR beta VDJ profiling relied on genomic DNA as the template. MiXCR, applied by TCRdb to the reads, yields one record per CDR3 protein. The data contain some 150,000 distinct CDR3 sequences, around 75% of them seen just once; the ten biggest clones take up 35% to 60%. The study, taken as a whole, reports: Comparison of patients with controls identified almost 30 shared CD8+ CDR3 sequences. Patients did not significantly differ from controls in CD8+ Simpson's diversity.

For this clonotype: As yet, its antigen is unknown.

Before being chosen for sequencing, patients had shown CD8+CD57+ cell expansion by flow cytometry. Each of the patients presented with severe acquired aplastic anemia. The sample consisted of sorted CD4+, CD8+, or CD8+CD57+ T cells (not recorded which) from PBMCs. This clonotype originated in a human donor with aplastic anemia. The chain is built from TRBV6-1 and TRBJ1-1; D uncertain. DNA for the CDR3: TGTGCCAGCAGTGACATCCAGAACACTGAAGCTTTCTTT. It translates to CASSDIQNTEAFF.